The clone carrying this T cell receptor (beta chain) has a count of ten or more. The antigen remains undetermined. Each patient was aged 18 to 65 and had newly diagnosed hyperthyroidism of under 2 months' duration. On the basis of clinical symptoms, serum thyroxine and TRAb, thyroid ultrasound and orbital computed tomography, diagnoses were made. This sample stems from a study of T cells in Graves' hyperthyroidism and ophthalmopathy. Study summary: Peripheral blood was secured at the point of initial diagnosis, before any treatment. General study results and limits: Most clonotypes expanded in thyroid above 0.001 were likewise present in blood.

Per the germline V gene, CDR1 is SGDLS and CDR2 is YYNGEE. V shed 4 bases and J shed 0 bases, with 16 bases lying between them. This CDR3 has 16 residues. RNA transcripts served as the template for amplifying TCR beta CDR3 regions. RT-PCR in the first round (using the HTBI primer set) targeted the TCR CDR3. MiXCR was run by TCRdb on the multiplex PCR reads, yielding one entry per CDR3 protein. The sample lists about 700,000 distinct CDR3 sequences, roughly 15% occurring once. The specimen was blood. The chain joins TRBV9 to TRBJ1-1, with a possible D match to TRBD1 (6 bases). This TCR was recovered from a woman younger than 30 with Graves' hyperthyroidism. The CDR3 loop is CASSPPGHLMNTEAFF. In nucleotides, the CDR3 is TGTGCCAGCAGCCCGCCGGGACACCTCATGAACACTGAAGCTTTCTTT.